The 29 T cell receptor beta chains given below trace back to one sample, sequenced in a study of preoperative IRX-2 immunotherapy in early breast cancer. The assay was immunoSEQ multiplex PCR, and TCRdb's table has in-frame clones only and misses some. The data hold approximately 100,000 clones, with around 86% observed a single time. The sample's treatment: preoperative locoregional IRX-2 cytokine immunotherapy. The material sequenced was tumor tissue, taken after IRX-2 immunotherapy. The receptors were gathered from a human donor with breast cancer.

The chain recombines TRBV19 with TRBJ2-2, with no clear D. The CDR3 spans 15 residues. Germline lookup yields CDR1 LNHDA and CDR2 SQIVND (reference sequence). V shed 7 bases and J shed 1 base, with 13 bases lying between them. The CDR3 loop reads CASTFGQENTGELFF. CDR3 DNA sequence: TGTGCCAGTACGTTCGGCCAGGAGAACACCGGGGAGCTGTTTTTT.

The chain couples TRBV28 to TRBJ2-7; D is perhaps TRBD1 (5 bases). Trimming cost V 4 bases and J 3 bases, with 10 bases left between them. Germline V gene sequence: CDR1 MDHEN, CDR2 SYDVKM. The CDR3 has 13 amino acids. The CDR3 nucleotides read TGTGCCAGCAGTTCAGGGATCTTCTACGAGCAGTACTTC. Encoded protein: CASSSGIFYEQYF.

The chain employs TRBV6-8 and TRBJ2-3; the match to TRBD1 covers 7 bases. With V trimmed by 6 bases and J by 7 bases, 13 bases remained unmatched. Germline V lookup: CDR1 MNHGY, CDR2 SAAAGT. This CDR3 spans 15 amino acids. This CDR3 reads CASSQLSGQLYTQYF. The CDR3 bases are TGTGCCAGCAGCCAACTCTCGGGACAGCTCTATACGCAGTATTTT.

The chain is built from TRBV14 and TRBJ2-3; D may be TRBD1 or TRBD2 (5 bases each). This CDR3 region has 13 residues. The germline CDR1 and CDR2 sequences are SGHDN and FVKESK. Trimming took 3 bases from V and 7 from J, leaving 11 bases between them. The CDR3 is CASSQYGGYTQYF. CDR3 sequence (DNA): TGTGCCAGCAGCCAGTATGGGGGTTATACGCAGTATTTT. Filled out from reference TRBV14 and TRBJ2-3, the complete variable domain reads EAGVTQFPSHSVIEKGQTVTLRCDPISGHDNLYWYRRVMGKEIKFLLHFVKESKQDESGMPNNRFLAERTGGTYSTLKVQPAELEDSGVYFCASSQYGGYTQYFGPGTRLTVL.

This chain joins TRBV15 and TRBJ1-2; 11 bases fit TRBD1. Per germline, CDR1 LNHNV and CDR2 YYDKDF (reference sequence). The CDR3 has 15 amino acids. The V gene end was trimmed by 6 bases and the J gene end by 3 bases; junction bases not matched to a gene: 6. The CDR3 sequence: CATRSRTGGDYGYTF. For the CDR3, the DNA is TGTGCCACCAGGAGTAGGACAGGGGGCGACTATGGCTACACCTTC. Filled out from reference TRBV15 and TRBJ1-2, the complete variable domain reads DAMVIQNPRYQVTQFGKPVTLSCSQTLNHNVMYWYQQKSSQAPKLLFHYYDKDFNNEADTPDNFQSRRPNTSFCFLDIRSPGLGDTAMYLCATRSRTGGDYGYTFGSGTRLTVV.

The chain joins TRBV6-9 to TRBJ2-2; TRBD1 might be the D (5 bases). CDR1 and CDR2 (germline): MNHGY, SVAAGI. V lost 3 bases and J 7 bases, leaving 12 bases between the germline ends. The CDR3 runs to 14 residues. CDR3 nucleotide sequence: TGTGCCAGCAGTTACCCCCAGGGCGGCGGGGAGCTGTTTTTT. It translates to CASSYPQGGGELFF.

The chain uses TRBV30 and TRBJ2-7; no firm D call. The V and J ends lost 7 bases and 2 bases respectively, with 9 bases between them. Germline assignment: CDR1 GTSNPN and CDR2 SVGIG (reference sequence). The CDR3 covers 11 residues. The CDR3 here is CALHGPYEQYF. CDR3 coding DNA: TGTGCCTTGCATGGTCCCTACGAGCAGTACTTC.

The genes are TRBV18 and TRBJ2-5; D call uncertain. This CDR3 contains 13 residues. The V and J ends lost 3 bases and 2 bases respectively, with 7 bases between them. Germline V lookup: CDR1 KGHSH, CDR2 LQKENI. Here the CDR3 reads CASSPFSQETQYF. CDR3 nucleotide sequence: TGTGCCAGCTCACCCTTTTCGCAAGAGACCCAGTACTTC.

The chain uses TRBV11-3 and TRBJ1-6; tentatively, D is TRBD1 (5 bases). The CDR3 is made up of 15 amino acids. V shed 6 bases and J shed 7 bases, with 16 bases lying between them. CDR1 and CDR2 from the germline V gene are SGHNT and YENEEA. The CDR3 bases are TGTGCCAGCAGGGCACCCGGGGCTAGAAATTCACCCCTCCACTTT. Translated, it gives CASRAPGARNSPLHF.

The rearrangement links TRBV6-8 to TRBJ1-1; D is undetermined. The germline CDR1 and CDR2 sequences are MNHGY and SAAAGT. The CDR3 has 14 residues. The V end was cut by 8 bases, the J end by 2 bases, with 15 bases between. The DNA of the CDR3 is TGTGCCAGCGGCCGGGGAAGGAGTAACACTGAAGCTTTCTTT. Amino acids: CASGRGRSNTEAFF.

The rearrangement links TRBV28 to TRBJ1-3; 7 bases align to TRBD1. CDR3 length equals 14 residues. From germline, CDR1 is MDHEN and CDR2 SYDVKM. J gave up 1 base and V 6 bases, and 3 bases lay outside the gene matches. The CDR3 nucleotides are TGTGCCAGCAGAACGACAGGGTCTGGAAACACCATATATTTT. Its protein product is CASRTTGSGNTIYF.

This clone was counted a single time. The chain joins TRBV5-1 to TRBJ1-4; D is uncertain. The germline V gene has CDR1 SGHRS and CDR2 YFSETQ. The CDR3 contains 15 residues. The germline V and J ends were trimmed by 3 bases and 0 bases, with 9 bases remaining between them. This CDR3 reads CASSSGSATNEKLFF. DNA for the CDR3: TGCGCCAGCAGCTCTGGCTCGGCAACTAATGAAAAACTGTTTTTT.

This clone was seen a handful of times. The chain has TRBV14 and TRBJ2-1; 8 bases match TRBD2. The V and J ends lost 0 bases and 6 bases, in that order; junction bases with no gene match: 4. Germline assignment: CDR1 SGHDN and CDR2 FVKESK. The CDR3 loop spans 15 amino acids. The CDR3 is CASSQDGTSLNEQFF. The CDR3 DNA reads TGTGCCAGCAGCCAAGATGGGACTAGTCTCAATGAGCAGTTCTTC.

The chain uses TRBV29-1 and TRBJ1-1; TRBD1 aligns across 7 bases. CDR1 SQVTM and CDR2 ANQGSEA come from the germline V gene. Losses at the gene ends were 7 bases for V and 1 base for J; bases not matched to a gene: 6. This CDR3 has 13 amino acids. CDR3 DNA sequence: TGCAGCGGGAGGACAGGACGGAACACTGAAGCTTTCTTT. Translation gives CSGRTGRNTEAFF.

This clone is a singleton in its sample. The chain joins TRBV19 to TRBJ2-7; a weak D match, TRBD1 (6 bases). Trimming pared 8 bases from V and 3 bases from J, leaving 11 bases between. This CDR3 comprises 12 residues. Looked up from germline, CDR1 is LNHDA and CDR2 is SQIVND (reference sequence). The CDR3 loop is CASATGRYEQYF. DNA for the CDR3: TGTGCCAGTGCGACAGGTCGCTACGAGCAGTACTTC.

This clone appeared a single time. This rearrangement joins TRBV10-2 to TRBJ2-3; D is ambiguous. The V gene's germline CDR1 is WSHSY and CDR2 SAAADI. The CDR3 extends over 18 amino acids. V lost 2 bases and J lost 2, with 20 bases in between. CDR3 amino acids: CASSEEIRQPGDTDTQYF. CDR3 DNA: TGCGCCAGCAGTGAGGAGATAAGGCAGCCCGGAGACACAGATACGCAGTATTTT.

The DNA for the CDR3 is TGTGCCAGCAGTTATTCCCTTAATGAAAAACTGTTTTTT. Protein sequence: CASSYSLNEKLFF. V and J are TRBV6-8 and TRBJ1-4, with D unclear. Germline V gene sequence: CDR1 MNHGY, CDR2 SAAAGT. The CDR3 has 13 residues. V lost 3 bases and J lost 4, with 6 bases in between.

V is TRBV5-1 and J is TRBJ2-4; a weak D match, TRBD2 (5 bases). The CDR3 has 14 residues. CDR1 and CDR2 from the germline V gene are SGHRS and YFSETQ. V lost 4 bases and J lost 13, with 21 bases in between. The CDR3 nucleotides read TGCGCCAGCAGCCCGGGGAGCGAACAGAATCCACAGTACTTC. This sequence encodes CASSPGSEQNPQYF.

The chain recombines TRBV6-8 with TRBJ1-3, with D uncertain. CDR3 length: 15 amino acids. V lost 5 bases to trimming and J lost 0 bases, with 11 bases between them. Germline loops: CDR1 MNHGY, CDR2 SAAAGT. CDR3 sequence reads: CASSQELFSGNTIYF. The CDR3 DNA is TGTGCCAGCAGTCAAGAGCTATTCTCTGGAAACACCATATATTTT.

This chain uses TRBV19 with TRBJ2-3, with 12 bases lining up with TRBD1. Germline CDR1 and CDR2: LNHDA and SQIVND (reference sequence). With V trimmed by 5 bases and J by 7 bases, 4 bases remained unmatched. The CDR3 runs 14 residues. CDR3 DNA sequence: TGTGCCAGTAGTCGGGACAGGGGGCTCAATACGCAGTATTTT. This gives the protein CASSRDRGLNTQYF.

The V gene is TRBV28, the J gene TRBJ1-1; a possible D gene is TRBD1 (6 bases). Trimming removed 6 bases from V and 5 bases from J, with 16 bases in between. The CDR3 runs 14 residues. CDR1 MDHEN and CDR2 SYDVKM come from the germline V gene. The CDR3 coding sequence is TGTGCCAGCAGGGGGACACGAACTTCAACTGAAGCTTTCTTT. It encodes CASRGTRTSTEAFF.

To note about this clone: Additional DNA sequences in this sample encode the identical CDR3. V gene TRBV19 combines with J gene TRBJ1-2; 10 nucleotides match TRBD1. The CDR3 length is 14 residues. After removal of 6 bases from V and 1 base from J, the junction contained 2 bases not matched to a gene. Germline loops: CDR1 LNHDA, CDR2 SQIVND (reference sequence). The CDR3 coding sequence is TGTGCCAGTAGGCGGACAGGGGGTAACTATGGCTACACCTTC. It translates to CASRRTGGNYGYTF.

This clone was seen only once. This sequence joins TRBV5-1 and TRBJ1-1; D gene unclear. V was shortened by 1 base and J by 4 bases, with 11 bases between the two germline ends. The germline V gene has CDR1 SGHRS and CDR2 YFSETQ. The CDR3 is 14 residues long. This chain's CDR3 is CASSLSGLSTEAFF. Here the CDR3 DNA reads TGCGCCAGCAGCTTGTCGGGGTTATCCACTGAAGCTTTCTTT.

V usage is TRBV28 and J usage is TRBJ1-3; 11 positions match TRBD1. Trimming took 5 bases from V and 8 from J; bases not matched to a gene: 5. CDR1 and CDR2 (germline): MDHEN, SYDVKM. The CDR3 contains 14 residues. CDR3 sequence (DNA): TGTGCCAGCAGTGAAGGACAGGGGGCGTACACCATATATTTT. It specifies CASSEGQGAYTIYF.

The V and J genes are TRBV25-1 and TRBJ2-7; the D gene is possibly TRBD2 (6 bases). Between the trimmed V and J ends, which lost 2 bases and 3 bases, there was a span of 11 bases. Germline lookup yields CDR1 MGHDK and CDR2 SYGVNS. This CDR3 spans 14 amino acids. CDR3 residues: CASSEPGLNYEQYF. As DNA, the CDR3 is TGTGCCAGCAGTGAACCGGGACTTAACTACGAGCAGTACTTC.

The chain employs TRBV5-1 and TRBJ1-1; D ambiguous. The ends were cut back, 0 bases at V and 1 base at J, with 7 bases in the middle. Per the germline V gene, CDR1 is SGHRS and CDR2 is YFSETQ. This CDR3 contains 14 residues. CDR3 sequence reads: CASSLGAENTEAFF. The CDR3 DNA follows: TGCGCCAGCAGCTTGGGGGCAGAGAACACTGAAGCTTTCTTT.

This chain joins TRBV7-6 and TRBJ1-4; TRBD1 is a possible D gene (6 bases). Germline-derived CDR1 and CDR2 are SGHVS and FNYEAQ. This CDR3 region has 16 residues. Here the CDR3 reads CATATGGGWSNEKLFF. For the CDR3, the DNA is TGTGCAACCGCCACGGGGGGCGGCTGGTCTAATGAAAAACTGTTTTTT. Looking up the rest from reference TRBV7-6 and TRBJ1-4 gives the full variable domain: GAGVSQSPRYKVTKRGQDVALRCDPISGHVSLYWYRQALGQGPEFLTYFNYEAQQDKSGLPNDRFSAERPEGSISTLTIQRTEQRDSAMYRCATATGGGWSNEKLFFGSGTQLSVL.

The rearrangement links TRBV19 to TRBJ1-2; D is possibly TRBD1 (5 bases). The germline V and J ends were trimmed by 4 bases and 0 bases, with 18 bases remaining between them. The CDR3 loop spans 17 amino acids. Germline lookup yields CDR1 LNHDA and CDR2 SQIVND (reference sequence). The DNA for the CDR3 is TGTGCCAGTAGTACCATGGGACGTACACCAGCTAACTATGGCTACACCTTC. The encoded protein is CASSTMGRTPANYGYTF.

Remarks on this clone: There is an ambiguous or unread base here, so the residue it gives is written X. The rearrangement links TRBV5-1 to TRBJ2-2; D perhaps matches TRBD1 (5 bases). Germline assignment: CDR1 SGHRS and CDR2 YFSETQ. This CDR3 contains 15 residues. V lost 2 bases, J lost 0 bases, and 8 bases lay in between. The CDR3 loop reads CASSLGXTNTGELFF. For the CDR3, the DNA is TGCGCCAGCAGCTTAGGGGRTACGAACACCGGGGAGCTGTTTTTT.